The 9 T cell receptor beta chains reported below all come from one sample, sequenced in a study of post-analysis software for immune sequencing data (dated by TCRdb to the mid-2010s). The antigens of these receptors remain unknown. Overall study outcomes, separate from this receptor: Significantly higher frequencies in patients than in controls were found for five or six TRBV segments, including TRBV5-6, TRBV5-1 and TRBV20-1.

Library creation used PCR. Sequencing used an Illumina HiSeq 2500. To reduce PCR and sequencing biases, unique molecular identifiers were incorporated into the TCR beta cDNA libraries. In-frame beta chains were kept once TCRdb had trimmed the public reads at Q25 with fastp and called clones with MiXCR. Records with the same CDR3 protein are collapsed into one entry carrying the most frequent genes and DNA. The sample table contains 800,000 to 950,000 distinct CDR3 sequences; only one count was recorded for roughly 50% of them. The ten largest clones add up to approximately 4.4% of the sample. Sequencing was performed on blood. The receptors come from a girl aged 5 to 17 with multiple sclerosis.

This clonotype was detected only a few times. V usage is TRBV3-1 and J usage is TRBJ2-7, with TRBD2 as a possible D gene (6 bases). The CDR3 is made up of 15 amino acids. The V and J ends lost 0 bases and 3 bases respectively, with 12 bases between them. Germline-derived CDR1 and CDR2 are LGHDT and YNNKEL (reference sequence). The CDR3 DNA follows: TGTGCCAGCAGCCAAGATCTCCCGGGAGACTACGAGCAGTACTTC. It translates to CASSQDLPGDYEQYF.

This chain uses TRBV6-1 with TRBJ1-5; the match to TRBD1 covers 10 bases. This CDR3 spans 14 amino acids. The germline V gene encodes CDR1 MNHNS and CDR2 SASEGT. With V trimmed by 8 bases and J by 2 bases, 3 bases remained unmatched. CDR3 DNA: TGTGCCAGCGCCGGGACAGGGGGCAATCAGCCCCAGCATTTT. Amino acid sequence: CASAGTGGNQPQHF.

The CDR3 region has the DNA TGCAGCGTTGAACACAGTGGGGCTTTCTTT. Protein: CSVEHSGAFF. V and J are TRBV29-1 and TRBJ1-1; unclear D gene. The length of the CDR3 is 10 residues. The V end lost 2 bases, the J end lost 11 bases, and 9 bases lay between the germline ends. The V gene's germline CDR1 is SQVTM and CDR2 ANQGSEA.

The chain couples TRBV5-5 to TRBJ1-1; 7 nucleotides match TRBD1. V lost 4 bases, J lost 5 bases, and 11 bases stayed unmatched. Per the germline V gene, CDR1 is SGHKS and CDR2 is YYEKEE (reference sequence). The CDR3 sequence is 15 residues long. The CDR3 reads CASSLNQGGRTEAFF. The CDR3 DNA reads TGTGCCAGCAGCCTAAATCAGGGGGGGAGGACTGAAGCTTTCTTT.

V usage is TRBV20-1 and J usage is TRBJ2-4, with a tentative D call TRBD1 (7 bases). The V gene's germline CDR1 is DFQATT and CDR2 SNEGSKA (reference sequence). V gave up 3 bases and J gave up 1 base, with 13 bases separating them. The CDR3 runs to 15 residues. The CDR3 spells CSAREGAWAKNIQYF. CDR3 bases: TGCAGTGCTAGGGAGGGGGCATGGGCCAAAAACATTCAGTACTTC.

This chain connects TRBV6-5 to TRBJ1-2; D call uncertain. The CDR3 covers 16 residues. The germline CDR1 and CDR2 sequences are MNHEY and SVGAGI. V was trimmed by 5 bases and J by 2 bases, leaving 18 bases between them. CDR3 DNA: TGTGCCAGCAGTCCACTACCCCCTGACGGAAACTATGGCTACACCTTC. It is translated as CASSPLPPDGNYGYTF.

The chain employs TRBV5-1 and TRBJ1-6; D is perhaps TRBD1 (5 bases). The germline V and J ends were trimmed by 4 bases and 7 bases, with 15 bases remaining between them. The CDR3 has 15 residues. Germline CDR1 SGHRS, CDR2 YFSETQ. This CDR3 is CASSPGTSGNSPLHF. Here the CDR3 DNA reads TGCGCCAGCAGCCCCGGGACGTCGGGAAATTCACCCCTCCACTTT.

The V gene is TRBV7-9, the J gene TRBJ2-5; D may correspond to TRBD1 or TRBD2 (5 bases each). Trimming cost V 5 bases and J 5 bases, with 18 bases left between them. The CDR3 totals 15 residues. Per the germline V gene, CDR1 is SEHNR and CDR2 is FQNEAQ (reference sequence). The CDR3 DNA follows: TGTGCCAGCAGCCCCTCAGGGAGTTTAGTGGAGACCCAGTACTTC. Translated: CASSPSGSLVETQYF.

The rearrangement joins TRBV6-5 to TRBJ2-7; 8 positions match TRBD2. J gave up 7 bases and V 6 bases, and 14 bases lay outside the gene matches. CDR3 length equals 15 residues. The V gene's germline CDR1 is MNHEY and CDR2 SVGAGI. In nucleotides, the CDR3 is TGTGCCAGCAGCCGAAGTAGCGGGGCTCACAATGAGCAGTACTTC. Amino acid sequence: CASSRSSGAHNEQYF.